The 11 T cell receptor beta chains below were found in one sample sequenced in a study of HIV-infected patients and healthy controls. No cell fractionation was done, so the repertoire covers all unsorted peripheral blood T cells. About 550 ng RNA was reverse transcribed with alpha and beta constant-region primers. Using multiplexing indices, alpha and beta chain libraries were generated apart by chain-specific third strand synthesis. TCRdb recomputed calls from the 5' RACE reads with MiXCR, one row per CDR3 protein. The sample includes roughly 15,000 distinct CDR3 sequences, 9.4% of them seen just once. The sample comprised blood. Receptors originate from an adult in good health.

The table lists this clonotype with a few counts. This sequence joins TRBV7-6 and TRBJ2-3; D remains ambiguous. Per the germline V gene, CDR1 is SGHVS and CDR2 is FNYEAQ. The V end was cut by 5 bases, the J end by 4 bases, with 7 bases between. The CDR3 consists of 12 residues. The CDR3 sequence is CASSLRADTQYF. In DNA, the CDR3 is TGTGCCAGCAGCCTAAGGGCAGATACGCAGTATTTT.

This clonotype is medium-sized. The rearrangement links TRBV5-6 to TRBJ2-5; tentatively, D is TRBD1 (6 bases). This CDR3 has 15 amino acids. CDR1 is SGHDT and CDR2 is YYEEEE in the germline V gene. V gave up 3 bases and J gave up 2 bases, with 14 bases separating them. Here the CDR3 DNA reads TGTGCCAGCAGCTCGCCGGGACAAGGTCAAGAGACCCAGTACTTC. Translated, it gives CASSSPGQGQETQYF.

Many counts were recorded for this clonotype. This rearrangement joins TRBV5-1 to TRBJ1-1; D is possibly TRBD1 (5 bases). Germline CDR1 and CDR2: SGHRS and YFSETQ. CDR3 size: 14 residues. The V and J ends lost 1 base and 5 bases respectively, with 12 bases between them. The CDR3 nucleotides are TGCGCCAGCAGCTTGATCGGGGGAAGGACTGAAGCTTTCTTT. Translation: CASSLIGGRTEAFF. Looking up the rest from reference TRBV5-1 and TRBJ1-1 gives the full variable domain: KAGVTQTPRYLIKTRGQQVTLSCSPISGHRSVSWYQQTPGQGLQFLFEYFSETQRNKGNFPGRFSGRQFSNSRSEMNVSTLELGDSALYLCASSLIGGRTEAFFGQGTRLTVV.

This clonotype was found many times. The chain has TRBV6-6 and TRBJ1-3; D is unclear. CDR1 and CDR2 from the germline V gene are MNHNY and SVGAGI (reference sequence). The CDR3 contains 17 residues. The germline V and J ends were trimmed by 4 bases and 0 bases, with 16 bases remaining between them. The CDR3 nucleotides are TGTGCCAGCAGTTTTGGTGACACTTTCTACTCTGGAAACACCATATATTTT. This gives the protein CASSFGDTFYSGNTIYF.

This clonotype occurred many times. This rearrangement joins TRBV6-2 or TRBV6-3 to TRBJ2-2; the match to TRBD2 covers 14 bases. The V and J ends lost 2 bases and 1 base, in that order; junction bases with no gene match: 12. This CDR3 has 21 residues. CDR1 and CDR2 (germline): MNHEY, SVGEGT. This CDR3 is CASSYHLGTSGRELNTGELFF. CDR3 DNA: TGTGCCAGCAGTTACCACCTTGGGACTAGCGGGAGAGAATTGAACACCGGGGAGCTGTTTTTT.

This clonotype was counted only a few times. The rearrangement joins TRBV5-1 to TRBJ1-6; D ambiguous. Looked up from germline, CDR1 is SGHRS and CDR2 is YFSETQ. The CDR3 has 16 residues. Trimming left V 0 bases short and J 8 bases short, with 15 bases between. CDR3 DNA sequence: TGCGCCAGCAGCTTGGAAAGGGTGAGGATTGATTCACCCCTCCACTTT. Its protein product is CASSLERVRIDSPLHF.

This clonotype was seen ten or more times. The rearrangement joins TRBV5-1 to TRBJ2-6; D not resolved. Germline lookup yields CDR1 SGHRS and CDR2 YFSETQ. This CDR3 contains 14 residues. The germline V and J ends were trimmed by 3 bases and 0 bases, with 4 bases remaining between them. The CDR3 region is CASSWLSGANVLTF. The DNA of the CDR3 is TGCGCCAGCAGCTGGCTCTCTGGGGCCAACGTCCTGACTTTC.

This clonotype was seen many times. This sequence joins TRBV10-3 and TRBJ2-1, with 12 bases identical to TRBD2. The CDR3 consists of 14 residues. The junction had 4 bases not matched to a gene; V was cut back by 6 bases and J by 7 bases. CDR1 ENHRY and CDR2 SYGVKD come from the germline V gene. In nucleotides, the CDR3 is TGTGCCATCAGAGCCGGGACTAGCGGGAATGAGCAGTTCTTC. Its protein is CAIRAGTSGNEQFF.

This clonotype was counted only a few times. This rearrangement joins TRBV10-3 to TRBJ1-1; D is undetermined. This CDR3 is 13 amino acids long. CDR1 is ENHRY and CDR2 is SYGVKD in the germline V gene. Deletions cut 6 bases from V and 0 bases from J, with 8 bases between. CDR3 nucleotide sequence: TGTGCCATCAGAGAACAGATGAACACTGAAGCTTTCTTT. Residues: CAIREQMNTEAFF.

This clonotype was observed at least ten times. The rearrangement links TRBV9 to TRBJ2-1, with 11 bases that match TRBD2. The germline V gene has CDR1 SGDLS and CDR2 YYNGEE. The CDR3 is 16 residues long. With V trimmed by 3 bases and J by 9 bases, 11 bases remained unmatched. CDR3: CASSGTQLAGVGEQFF. CDR3 nucleotide sequence: TGTGCCAGCAGCGGGACCCAACTAGCGGGAGTTGGTGAGCAGTTCTTC.

CDR3 region: CASTSQSYEQYV. In DNA, the CDR3 is TGTGCCAGCACCAGCCAATCCTACGAGCAGTACGTC. V gene TRBV3-1 combines with J gene TRBJ2-7; D is uncertain. This CDR3 is built from 12 residues. The V end was cut by 7 bases, the J end by 1 base, with 8 bases between. Germline V gene data show CDR1 as LGHDT and CDR2 as YNNKEL (reference sequence).